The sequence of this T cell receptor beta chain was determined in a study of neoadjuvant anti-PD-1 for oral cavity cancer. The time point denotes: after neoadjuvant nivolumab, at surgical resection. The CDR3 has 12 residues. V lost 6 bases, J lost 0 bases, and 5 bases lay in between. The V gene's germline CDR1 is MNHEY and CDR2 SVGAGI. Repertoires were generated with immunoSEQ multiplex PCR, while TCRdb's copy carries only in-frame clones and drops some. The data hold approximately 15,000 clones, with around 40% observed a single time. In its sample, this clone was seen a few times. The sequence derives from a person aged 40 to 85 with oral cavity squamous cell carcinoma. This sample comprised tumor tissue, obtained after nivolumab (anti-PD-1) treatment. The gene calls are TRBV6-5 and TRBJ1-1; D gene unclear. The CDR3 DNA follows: TGTGCCAGCAGGTCAGTGAACACTGAAGCTTTCTTT. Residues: CASRSVNTEAFF.